The rows below give T cell receptor beta chains drawn from one sample of a study. MiXCR was run by TCRdb on the reads, yielding one entry per CDR3 protein. This sample has some 6,000 distinct CDR3 sequences; over 9% occur once, and the top ten carry under 5.5%. Sequencing was performed on CD4+ T cells from synovial fluid. Receptors originate from a human donor with rheumatoid arthritis. Both conserved end residues are part of each CDR3.

j_call v_call cdr3_aa
TRBJ1-2 TRBV10-3 CAISGEGGGYTF
TRBJ2-1 TRBV2 CASSGGYNEQFF
TRBJ1-2 TRBV12-3/TRBV12-4 CASSSPPGQSGYTF
TRBJ1-1 TRBV30 CAWSRGPQNTEAFF
TRBJ1-6 TRBV28 CASGSGGGDSPLHF
TRBJ2-2 TRBV5-1 CASSLGTSGSDTGELFF
TRBJ2-3 TRBV10-3 CAISGAGPDTQYF
TRBJ2-1 TRBV27 CASSLRLAGPNEQFF
TRBJ1-2 TRBV12-3/TRBV12-4 CASSPGQPNYGYTF
TRBJ1-2 TRBV6-1 CASSEYDYGYTF
TRBJ1-1 TRBV7-9 CASSLTMNTEAFF
TRBJ2-1 TRBV11-2 CASSGQSEGNEQFF
TRBJ2-1 TRBV7-2 CASSLGTTYNEQFF
TRBJ2-7 TRBV5-1 CASSSNPGPSYEQYF
TRBJ2-5 TRBV2 CASTKGQGLQETQYF
TRBJ2-2 TRBV7-2 CASSLATDTGELFF
TRBJ1-4 TRBV7-9 CASSLSGDEKLFF
TRBJ2-3 TRBV4-2 CASSQDRGRASDTQYF
TRBJ2-3 TRBV5-1 CASSLGGVSTDTQYF
TRBJ1-3 TRBV6-5 CASSYDAADSGNTIYF
TRBJ1-1 TRBV3-1 CASTQGGVWAEAFF
TRBJ1-1 TRBV11-3 CASSTGLTEAFF
TRBJ1-6 TRBV7-2 CASRSGAASYNSPLHF
TRBJ1-3 TRBV11-2 CASSWGGGVGSGNTIYF
TRBJ1-5 TRBV6-6 CASSGTGVRSNQPQHF
TRBJ2-1 TRBV6-1 CASIPGTSSYNEQFF
TRBJ1-2 TRBV12-3/TRBV12-4 CASSLGVNNYGYTF
TRBJ1-1 TRBV3-1 CASSQVHRDTEAFF
TRBJ2-7 TRBV5-1 CASSLGHSPAEQYF
TRBJ2-7 TRBV20-1 CSARSGTEQYF
TRBJ2-1 TRBV10-3 CAISETVNNEQFF
TRBJ1-1 TRBV3-1 CASSSNSGGTEAFF
TRBJ1-6 TRBV6-2/TRBV6-3 CASTPGTGLSPLHF
TRBJ1-4 TRBV7-2 CASSLVGTTAEKLFF
TRBJ2-7 TRBV18 CASSPLGLAEEQYF
TRBJ2-1 TRBV7-7 CASSLGLAGSDEQFF
TRBJ1-1 TRBV23-1 CASTPRVNTEAFF
TRBJ2-1 TRBV18 CASSLGTSGTNEQFF
TRBJ1-5 TRBV6-1 CASSGQGLLASNQPQHF
TRBJ2-2 TRBV18 CVSSPGTTIMNTGELFF
TRBJ2-5 TRBV5-1 CASSLTSGGETQYF
TRBJ1-3 TRBV10-3 CAISAYENTIYF
TRBJ1-5 TRBV5-1 CASSQQGNQPQHF
TRBJ2-7 TRBV6-6 CASSYGGESYEQYF
TRBJ2-1 TRBV3-1 CASSLSGPEQFF
TRBJ2-3 TRBV6-2/TRBV6-3 CASSPVAPDTQYF
TRBJ1-1 TRBV18 CASSPGTGRNTEAFF
TRBJ2-7 TRBV28 CASSLGGRAYEQYF
TRBJ2-1 TRBV29-1 CSVRSYNEQFF
TRBJ2-3 TRBV6-1 CASSRSLAGGGDTQYF
TRBJ1-2 TRBV18 CASSPNSPGSENGYTF
TRBJ2-7 TRBV3-1 CASSQGTGSYEQYF
TRBJ2-7 TRBV7-2 CASSLPSGAYEQYF
TRBJ1-3 TRBV12-3/TRBV12-4 CVSQGDSYSGNTIYF